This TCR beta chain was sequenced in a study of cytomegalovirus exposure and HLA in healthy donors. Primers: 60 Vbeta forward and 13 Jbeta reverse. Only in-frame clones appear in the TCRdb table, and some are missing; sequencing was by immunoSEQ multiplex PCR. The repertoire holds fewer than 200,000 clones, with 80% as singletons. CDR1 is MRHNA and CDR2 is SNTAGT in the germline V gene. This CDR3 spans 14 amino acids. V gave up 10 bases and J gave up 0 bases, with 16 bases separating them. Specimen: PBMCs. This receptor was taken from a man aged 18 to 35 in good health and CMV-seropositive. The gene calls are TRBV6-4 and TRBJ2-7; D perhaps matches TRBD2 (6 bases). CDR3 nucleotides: TGTGCCACCTTTGCGGAGGGTAACTCCTACGAGCAGTACTTC. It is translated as CATFAEGNSYEQYF.